The source of this TCR beta chain is a study of blood T cell repertoires in COVID-19. Study information: Italy, Spain and the United States were the sources of the convalescent and acute COVID-19 samples. In each case, the material was cDNA or gDNA derived from T cells, B-cell-depleted T cells, or PBMCs.

CDR1 is WNHNN, CDR2 SYGVQD, per germline (reference sequence). The CDR3 runs to 17 residues. The ends were cut back, 3 bases at V and 5 bases at J, with 22 bases in the middle. Per the original methods: The assay estimated nucleated cells by amplifying reference gene primers. Measured with immunoSEQ multiplex PCR; TCRdb has only the in-frame clones, and not every one. From that table come the V and J calls and clone size; the DNA was used to work out D and trimming. The sample lists about 200,000 clones, around four fifths occurring once. The source material was peripheral blood. This sequence joins TRBV10-1 and TRBJ2-5, with a weak D call TRBD1 (5 bases). This TCR derives from a human donor with acute or convalescent COVID-19. The donor label of this sample is uncertain. The CDR3 is CASSEWARVINKETQYF. DNA for the CDR3: TGCGCCAGCAGTGAATGGGCCAGGGTGATTAACAAGGAGACCCAGTACTTC.